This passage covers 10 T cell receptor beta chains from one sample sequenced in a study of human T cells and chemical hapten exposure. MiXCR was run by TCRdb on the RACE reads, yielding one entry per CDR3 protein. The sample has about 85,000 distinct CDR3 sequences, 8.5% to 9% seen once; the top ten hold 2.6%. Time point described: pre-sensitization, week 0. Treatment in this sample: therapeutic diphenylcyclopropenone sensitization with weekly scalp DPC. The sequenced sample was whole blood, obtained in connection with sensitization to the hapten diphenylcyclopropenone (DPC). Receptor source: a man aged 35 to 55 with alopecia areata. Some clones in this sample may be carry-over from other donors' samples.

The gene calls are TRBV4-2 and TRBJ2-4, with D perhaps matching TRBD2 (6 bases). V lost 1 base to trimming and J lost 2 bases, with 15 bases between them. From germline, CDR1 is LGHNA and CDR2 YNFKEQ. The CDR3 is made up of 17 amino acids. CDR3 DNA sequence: TGTGCCAGCAGCCAAGGTGGACGGGGGTTTTCCAAAAACATTCAGTACTTC. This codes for CASSQGGRGFSKNIQYF.

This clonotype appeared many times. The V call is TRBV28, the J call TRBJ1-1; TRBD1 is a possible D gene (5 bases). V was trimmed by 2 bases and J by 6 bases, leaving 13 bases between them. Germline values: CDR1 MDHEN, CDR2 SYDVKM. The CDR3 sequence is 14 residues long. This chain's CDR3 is CASSLGGGRSEAFF. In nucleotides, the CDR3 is TGTGCCAGCAGTTTAGGTGGGGGGAGATCTGAAGCTTTCTTT.

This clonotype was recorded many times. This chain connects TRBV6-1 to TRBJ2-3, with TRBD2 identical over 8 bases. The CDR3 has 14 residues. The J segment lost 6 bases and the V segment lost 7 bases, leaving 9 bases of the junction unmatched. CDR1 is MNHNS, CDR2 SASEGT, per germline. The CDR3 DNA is TGTGCCAGCACCCTCGTCAGGACTAGCGATACGCAGTATTTT. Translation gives CASTLVRTSDTQYF.

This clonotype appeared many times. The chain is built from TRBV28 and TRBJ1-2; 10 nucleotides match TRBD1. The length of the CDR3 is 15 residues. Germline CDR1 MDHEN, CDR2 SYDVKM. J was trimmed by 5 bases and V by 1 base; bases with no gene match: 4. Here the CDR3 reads CASSLSGTGVYGYTF. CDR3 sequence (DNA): TGTGCCAGCAGTTTATCCGGGACAGGGGTATATGGCTACACCTTC.

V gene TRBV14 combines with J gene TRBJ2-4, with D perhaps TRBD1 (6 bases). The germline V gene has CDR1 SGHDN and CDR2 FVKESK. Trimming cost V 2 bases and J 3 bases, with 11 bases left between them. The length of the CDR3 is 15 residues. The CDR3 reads CASSQLTGIKNIQYF. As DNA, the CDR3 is TGTGCCAGCAGCCAACTAACAGGGATCAAAAACATTCAGTACTTC. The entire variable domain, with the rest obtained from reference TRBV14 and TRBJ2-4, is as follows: EAGVTQFPSHSVIEKGQTVTLRCDPISGHDNLYWYRRVMGKEIKFLLHFVKESKQDESGMPNNRFLAERTGGTYSTLKVQPAELEDSGVYFCASSQLTGIKNIQYFGAGTRLSVL.

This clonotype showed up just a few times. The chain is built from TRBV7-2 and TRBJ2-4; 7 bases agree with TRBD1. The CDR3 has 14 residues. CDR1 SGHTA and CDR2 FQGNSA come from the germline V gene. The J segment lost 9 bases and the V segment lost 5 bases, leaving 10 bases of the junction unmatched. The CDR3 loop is CASSQRQGPIIQYF. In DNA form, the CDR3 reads TGTGCCAGCAGCCAGAGACAGGGCCCAATCATTCAGTACTTC.

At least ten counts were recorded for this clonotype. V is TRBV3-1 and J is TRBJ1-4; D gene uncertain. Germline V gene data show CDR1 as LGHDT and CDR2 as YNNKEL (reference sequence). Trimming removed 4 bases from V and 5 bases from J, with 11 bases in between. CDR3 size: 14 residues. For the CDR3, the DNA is TGTGCCAGCAGCCTGGGATTAGGGAATGAAAAACTGTTTTTT. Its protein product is CASSLGLGNEKLFF.

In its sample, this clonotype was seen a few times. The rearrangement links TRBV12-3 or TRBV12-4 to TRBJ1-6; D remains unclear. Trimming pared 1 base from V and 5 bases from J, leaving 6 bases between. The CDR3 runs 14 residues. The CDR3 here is CASSLGSNNSPLHF. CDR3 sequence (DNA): TGTGCCAGCAGTTTAGGCAGTAATAATTCACCCCTCCACTTT.

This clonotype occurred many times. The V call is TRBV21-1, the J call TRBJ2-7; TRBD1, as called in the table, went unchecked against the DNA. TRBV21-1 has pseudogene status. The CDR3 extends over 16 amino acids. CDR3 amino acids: CASIPEERRGFYEQYF. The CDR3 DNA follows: TGTGCCAGCATCCCTGAGGAGCGCAGGGGGTTCTACGAGCAGTACTTC.

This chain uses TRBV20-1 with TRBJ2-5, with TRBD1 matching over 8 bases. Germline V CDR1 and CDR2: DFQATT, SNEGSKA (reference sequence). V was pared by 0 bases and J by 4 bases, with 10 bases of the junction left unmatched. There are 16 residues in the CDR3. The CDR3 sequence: CSARDLSRTGGETQYF. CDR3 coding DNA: TGCAGTGCTAGAGATCTCTCAAGAACAGGGGGAGAGACCCAGTACTTC.